Reported below is one TCR beta chain. Original data processing: Amplified reference gene primers provided the basis for estimating nucleated cell counts. TCRdb's table, derived via immunoSEQ multiplex PCR, lists solely in-frame clones and lacks some. Clone size and the V and J calls come from that table; the DNA yielded D and trimming. This table holds about 150,000 clones, 85% to 90% found once. The sample comes from a study of blood T cell repertoires in COVID-19. Study summary: Sources were T cells, B-cell-depleted T cells, or PBMCs; the material itself was cDNA or gDNA.

Germline values: CDR1 LGHDT, CDR2 YNNKEL (reference sequence). The CDR3 has 16 residues. V lost 3 bases to trimming and J lost 3 bases; unmatched junction nucleotides: 5. This receptor was obtained from a woman in her 40s with acute or convalescent COVID-19. Sequenced input: peripheral blood. The chain has TRBV3-1 (or the pseudogene TRBV3-2) and TRBJ2-3; TRBD2 matches at 11 bases. For the CDR3, the DNA is TGTGCCAGCAGCCACCCCGGGACTAGCGGTACAGATACGCAGTATTTT. Translation gives CASSHPGTSGTDTQYF.